The entry below describes one TCR beta chain. Its antigen is unknown. Germline V gene data show CDR1 as SGHRS and CDR2 as YFSETQ. CDR3 length equals 14 residues. V shed 5 bases, J shed 4 bases, and the junction held 7 bases outside the gene matches. Naive CD45RA+ and memory CD45RA-negative subsets were split from CD4+ cells. Original analysis: Filtering differed, since immunoSEQ gave only junction sequences and no quality scores. Measured with immunoSEQ multiplex PCR; TCRdb has only the in-frame clones, and not every one. That table furnishes V, J and clone size, whereas the DNA furnished D and trimming. This table has 850,000 to 1,100,000 clones, approximately 80% appearing once. The data belong to a study of shared clonotypes between healthy human individuals. Study results and caveats: Large depth notwithstanding, sorted-subset sequencing proved incomplete by rarefaction. Among a few donors, about 5% of naive CD4 clonotypes were found in common.

V is TRBV5-1 and J is TRBJ2-5; 8 nucleotides agree with TRBD1. This clonotype was obtained from a young man in good health. Some clones in this sample may be carry-over from other donors' samples. Sequencing was performed on memory CD4+ T cells from PBMCs. Subset defined: CD45RA-negative fraction. The CDR3 region has the DNA TGCGCCAGCAGTACAGGACAGGGCATAGAGACCCAGTACTTC. This translates into CASSTGQGIETQYF.